This TCR beta chain was sequenced during a study of T cell repertoires in cytomegalovirus infection. As for the study in general: Matching HLA type, along with CMV infection, was indicated by public TCR beta signatures.

This clonotype has a count of ten or more. No antigen is known for it. The CDR3 has 15 residues. The ends lost 6 bases at V and 5 bases at J; junction bases unmatched: 10. Per germline, CDR1 SNHLY and CDR2 FYNNEI. Broader study findings: Clonotype analysis showed dominance of the ex vivo response by HLA-C-restricted CMV-specific TCR beta clonotypes. Of the TCR beta families, the public ones yielded a cumulative frequency that identified carriers of CMV plus the relevant HLA.

TCRdb re-called the reads through MiXCR, storing one row per CDR3 protein. There are 400,000 to 550,000 distinct CDR3 sequences in the sample; around 11% occur only once, and about a tenth lies in the top ten. The chain employs TRBV2 and TRBJ1-1, with 9 bases lining up with TRBD1. The clonotype comes from a human donor in good health (CMV status not recorded). Some clones in this sample may be carry-over from other donors' samples. The sequenced sample consisted of PBMCs. In nucleotides, the CDR3 is TGTGCCAGCAGCTTGGGACAGGGAACGAAGACTGAAGCTTTCTTT. Amino acid sequence: CASSLGQGTKTEAFF.